A selection of T cell receptor beta chains follows, all from one sample in a study of human T cells and chemical hapten exposure. Each CDR3 protein gets one entry after TCRdb re-called the RACE reads with MiXCR. The sample contains roughly 380,000 distinct CDR3 sequences, 5% to 6.5% of which appear only once. The starting material was whole blood, obtained in connection with sensitization to the hapten diphenylcyclopropenone (DPC). All receptors come from a woman aged 45-59 years with alopecia areata. Some clones in this sample may be carry-over from other donors' samples. CDR3s include the opening cysteine and the closing phenylalanine or tryptophan. D genes are given only for firm matches. Some rows mark clone size as missing; the rest say once, few, many or name a class of expanded clone.

TRBJ1-1 | NA | TRBV28 | 15 | NA | CASSSPSRGNTEAFF | TGTGCCAGCAGTTCTCCGTCCCGGGGAAACACTGAAGCTTTCTTT
TRBJ2-5 | NA | TRBV20-1 | 12 | TRBD1 | CSGYGTEETQYF | TGCAGTGGGTACGGGACAGAAGAGACCCAGTACTTC
TRBJ1-1 | NA | TRBV2 | 14 | NA | CASNARGRGTEAFF | TGTGCCAGCAACGCCCGGGGAAGGGGAACTGAAGCTTTCTTT
TRBJ2-3 | many | TRBV9 | 19 | NA | CASSPEGRGVAGGTDTQYF | TGTGCCAGCAGCCCAGAGGGGCGAGGCGTGGCAGGGGGCACAGATACGCAGTATTTT
TRBJ2-1 | many | TRBV10-3 | 13 | NA | CAISESKSHEQFF | TGTGCCATCAGTGAGTCGAAGAGCCATGAGCAGTTCTTC
TRBJ2-1 | many | TRBV7-9 | 15 | NA | CASSTFRGPYNEQFF | TGTGCCAGCAGCACCTTCCGGGGGCCGTACAATGAGCAGTTCTTC
TRBJ1-1 | many | TRBV20-1 | 15 | TRBD1 | CSAPDRGKLSTEAFF | TGCAGTGCTCCCGACAGGGGTAAGCTAAGCACTGAAGCTTTCTTT
TRBJ1-6 | many | TRBV12-3/TRBV12-4 | 14 | NA | CASTPLDHNSPLHF | TGTGCCAGCACCCCCTTGGACCATAATTCACCCCTCCACTTT
TRBJ2-7 | NA | TRBV27 | 13 | NA | CASSFGTHYEQYF | TGTGCCAGCAGTTTTGGCACCCATTACGAGCAGTACTTC
TRBJ2-3 | many | TRBV27 | 12 | NA | CASKGIKSAQYF | TGTGCCAGCAAGGGGATAAAGTCTGCGCAGTATTTT
TRBJ1-1 | NA | TRBV4-2 | 17 | TRBD1 | CASSSRDRGFMNTEAFF | TGTGCCAGCAGCAGCCGGGACAGGGGATTCATGAACACTGAAGCTTTCTTT
TRBJ1-6 | NA | TRBV5-1 | 15 | TRBD1 | CASSPRDSKNSPLHF | TGCGCCAGCAGCCCCCGGGACAGCAAGAATTCACCCCTCCACTTT
TRBJ2-3 | few | TRBV7-9 | 12 | NA | CASSLDPYTQYF | TGTGCCAGCAGCCTCGACCCGTATACGCAGTATTTT
TRBJ2-7 | many | TRBV4-2 | 16 | NA | CASSQDEQGRYGEQYF | TGTGCCAGCAGCCAAGACGAGCAGGGAAGGTACGGCGAGCAGTACTTC
TRBJ2-3 | many | TRBV28 | 15 | TRBD2 | CASSLLAGRTDTQYF | TGTGCCAGCAGCTTGCTAGCGGGACGCACAGATACGCAGTATTTT
TRBJ1-3 | NA | TRBV12-3/TRBV12-4 | 12 | NA | CASTYPGNTIYF | TGTGCCAGCACCTACCCCGGAAACACCATATATTTT
TRBJ1-6 | NA | TRBV3-1 | 13 | NA | CASSLRTVGLLHF | TGTGCCAGCAGCCTAAGGACCGTGGGGCTCCTCCACTTT
TRBJ1-1 | NA | TRBV2 | 14 | NA | CASAGGRSNTEAFF | TGTGCCAGCGCAGGTGGCAGATCAAACACTGAAGCTTTCTTT
TRBJ2-1 | few | TRBV28 | 13 | NA | CASSPMGINEQFF | TGTGCCAGCAGTCCTATGGGGATCAATGAGCAGTTCTTC
TRBJ2-5 | many | TRBV9 | 15 | NA | CASSAFTSEGETQYF | TGTGCCAGCAGCGCCTTCACCAGCGAGGGAGAGACCCAGTACTTC
TRBJ1-4 | NA | TRBV28 | 13 | TRBD1 | CASSMAGGEKLFF | TGTGCCAGCAGCATGGCAGGGGGAGAAAAACTGTTTTTT
TRBJ1-1 | many | TRBV28 | 15 | NA | CASSSSHVLNTEAFF | TGTGCCAGCAGTTCGTCTCACGTGTTGAACACTGAAGCTTTCTTT
TRBJ2-5 | NA | TRBV11-2 | 14 | NA | CASRKDPLQGAQYF | TGTGCCAGCAGAAAGGACCCTCTTCAAGGGGCCCAGTACTTC
TRBJ1-5 | few | TRBV6-1 | 15 | NA | CASSETRDTNQPQHF | TGTGCCAGCAGTGAAACCAGGGATACCAATCAGCCCCAGCATTTT
TRBJ1-6 | few | TRBV10-3 | 16 | NA | CAISESRGGRGSPLHF | TGTGCCATCAGTGAGTCGCGAGGTGGCAGAGGATCACCCCTCCACTTT
TRBJ1-5 | few | TRBV20-1 | 14 | NA | CSATERVSGQPQHF | TGCAGTGCCACCGAAAGGGTTTCGGGGCAGCCCCAGCATTTT
TRBJ1-1 | NA | TRBV27 | 12 | TRBD1 | CATRTGNTEAFF | TGTGCCACCAGGACAGGGAACACTGAAGCTTTCTTT
TRBJ1-1 | few | TRBV11-2 | 14 | NA | CASSTQGWGSEAFF | TGTGCCAGCAGCACACAGGGTTGGGGGTCTGAAGCTTTCTTT
TRBJ2-7 | many | TRBV12-3/TRBV12-4 | 19 | TRBD1 | CASSPQPPRDRGAPYEQYF | TGTGCCAGCAGTCCGCAGCCGCCGCGGGACAGGGGGGCCCCCTACGAGCAGTACTTC
TRBJ2-3 | few | TRBV5-1 | 15 | TRBD2 | CASSPGTTGPDTQYF | TGCGCCAGCAGCCCTGGGACTACCGGCCCAGATACGCAGTATTTT
TRBJ2-7 | NA | TRBV4-3 | 16 | TRBD2 | CASSQVAGDTSYEQYF | TGCGCCAGCAGCCAGGTAGCGGGAGACACCTCCTACGAGCAGTACTTC
TRBJ2-3 | few | TRBV7-8 | 19 | TRBD2 | CASSLGGGRGLAGSRSQYF | TGTGCCAGCAGCTTAGGCGGGGGGAGAGGACTAGCGGGAAGTCGGTCGCAGTATTTT
TRBJ2-1 | few | TRBV20-1 | 10 | NA | CSAAGNEQFF | TGCAGTGCCGCGGGCAATGAGCAGTTCTTC
TRBJ1-2 | many | TRBV18 | 13 | NA | CASSPPGGYGYTF | TGTGCCAGCTCACCACCGGGAGGCTATGGCTACACCTTC
TRBJ2-3 | many | TRBV20-1 | 12 | TRBD1 | CSAPQGADTQYF | TGCAGTGCCCCACAGGGGGCGGATACGCAGTATTTT
TRBJ2-6 | many | TRBV5-8 | 15 | NA | CASSPRASGANVLTF | TGTGCCAGCAGCCCGAGGGCCTCTGGGGCCAACGTCCTGACTTTC
TRBJ2-3 | few | TRBV10-3 | 15 | NA | CAIRLLSGSTDTQYF | TGTGCCATCAGATTACTTAGCGGTAGCACAGATACGCAGTATTTT
TRBJ1-5 | NA | TRBV7-9 | 14 | NA | CASSSNRLGQPQHF | TGTGCCAGCAGCTCCAACAGGTTGGGTCAGCCCCAGCATTTT
TRBJ1-3 | few | TRBV11-2 | 16 | TRBD1 | CASSGWDRADGNTIYF | TGTGCCAGCAGCGGCTGGGACAGGGCTGACGGAAACACCATATATTTT
TRBJ1-5 | NA | TRBV28 | 14 | NA | CASSLRQAGQPQHF | TGTGCCAGCAGCTTAAGGCAGGCTGGCCAGCCCCAGCATTTT
TRBJ1-4 | NA | TRBV4-1 | 13 | TRBD1 | CASSQAGGEKLFF | TGCGCCAGCTCCCAGGCAGGGGGGGAAAAACTGTTTTTT
TRBJ2-1 | NA | TRBV5-1 | 14 | TRBD1 | CASSSGQGAMEQFF | TGCGCCAGCAGCTCCGGACAGGGGGCGATGGAGCAGTTCTTC
TRBJ1-2 | NA | TRBV2 | 14 | TRBD1 | CASSEAGGLVGYTF | TGTGCCAGCAGTGAGGCAGGGGGTCTGGTTGGCTACACCTTC
TRBJ2-7 | many | TRBV28 | 12 | NA | CASSLGFYEQYF | TGTGCCAGCAGTTTGGGGTTCTACGAGCAGTACTTC
TRBJ1-4 | many | TRBV29-1 | 12 | TRBD1 | CSAGGQHEKLFF | TGCAGCGCCGGGGGACAGCATGAAAAACTGTTTTTT
TRBJ1-6 | NA | TRBV27 | 19 | TRBD1 | CASSLAKVPGQGDNSPLHF | TGTGCCAGCAGTTTAGCCAAAGTCCCGGGACAGGGGGATAATTCACCCCTCCACTTT
TRBJ1-2 | many | TRBV12-5 | 14 | NA | CASGLSPVGDGYTF | TGTGCTAGTGGTTTGTCTCCTGTTGGCGATGGCTACACCTTC
TRBJ1-2 | many | TRBV11-2 | 14 | NA | CASSLVLKGSGHTF | TGTGCCAGCAGCTTAGTTTTGAAAGGGTCCGGCCACACCTTC
TRBJ2-1 | NA | TRBV6-1 | 15 | TRBD2 | CASSEVASGRGEQFF | TGTGCCAGCAGTGAAGTGGCTAGCGGGAGGGGTGAGCAGTTCTTC